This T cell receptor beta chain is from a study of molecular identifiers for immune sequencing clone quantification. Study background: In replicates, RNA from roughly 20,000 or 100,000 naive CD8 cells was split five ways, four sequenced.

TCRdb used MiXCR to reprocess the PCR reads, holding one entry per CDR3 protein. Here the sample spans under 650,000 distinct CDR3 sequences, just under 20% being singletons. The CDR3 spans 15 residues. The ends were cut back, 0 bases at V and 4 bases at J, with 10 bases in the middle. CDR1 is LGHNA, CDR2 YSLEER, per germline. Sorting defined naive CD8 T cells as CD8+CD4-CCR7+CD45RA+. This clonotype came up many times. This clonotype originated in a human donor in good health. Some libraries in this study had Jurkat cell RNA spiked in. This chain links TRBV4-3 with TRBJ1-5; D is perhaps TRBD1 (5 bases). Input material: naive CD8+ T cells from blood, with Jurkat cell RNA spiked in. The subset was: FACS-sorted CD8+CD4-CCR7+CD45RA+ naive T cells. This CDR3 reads CASSQDRQGNQPQHF. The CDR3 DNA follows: TGCGCCAGCAGCCAAGACCGGCAGGGAAATCAGCCCCAGCATTTT.